These 25 T cell receptor beta chains came from one sample sequenced in a study of cytomegalovirus exposure and HLA in healthy donors. Vbeta (60) and Jbeta (13) primers were used in the PCR. The data were produced by immunoSEQ multiplex PCR, yet TCRdb's version contains in-frame clones alone and is incomplete. Of roughly 110,000 clones listed, 75% were seen once; the top ten hold 2.5%. Input material: PBMCs. These TCRs come from a man aged 35-49 years in good health and CMV-seronegative.

The chain links TRBV4-2 to TRBJ2-3, with TRBD2 identical over 13 bases. The CDR3 has 18 amino acids. With V trimmed by 5 bases and J by 0 bases, 8 bases remained unmatched. Germline V gene data show CDR1 as LGHNA and CDR2 as YNFKEQ. CDR3 sequence reads: CASSYRGLAGDSTDTQYF. Here the CDR3 DNA reads TGTGCCAGCAGCTACCGTGGACTAGCGGGGGATAGCACAGATACGCAGTATTTT.

This chain connects TRBV7-2 to TRBJ1-6; perhaps TRBD1 as D (6 bases). V shed 7 bases and J shed 4 bases, with 11 bases lying between them. CDR1 and CDR2 from the germline V gene are SGHTA and FQGNSA. The CDR3 is made up of 14 amino acids. The CDR3 sequence: CASTDRTYNSPLHF. The CDR3 DNA follows: TGTGCCAGCACCGACAGGACTTATAATTCACCCCTCCACTTT.

This clone was detected only a few times. V gene TRBV2 combines with J gene TRBJ1-5; D gene uncertain. Per the germline V gene, CDR1 is SNHLY and CDR2 is FYNNEI. The V gene lost 8 bases and the J gene lost 8 bases, with 13 bases spanning the gap. CDR3 length: 12 amino acids. In DNA form, the CDR3 reads TGTGCCAGCGCGGCCTCCCGAGAGCCCCAGCATTTT. This codes for CASAASREPQHF. The variable domain in full, completed from reference TRBV2 and TRBJ1-5, reads EPEVTQTPSHQVTQMGQEVILRCVPISNHLYFYWYRQILGQKVEFLVSFYNNEISEKSEIFDDQFSVERPDGSNFTLKIRSTKLEDSAMYFCASAASREPQHFGDGTRLSIL.

This chain links TRBV5-1 with TRBJ1-1, with no clear D. The germline V and J ends were trimmed by 0 bases and 3 bases, with 12 bases remaining between them. Germline CDR1 SGHRS, CDR2 YFSETQ. The CDR3 runs to 15 residues. CDR3 protein: CASSLELGGDTEAFF. Here the CDR3 DNA reads TGCGCCAGCAGCTTGGAGCTAGGAGGTGACACTGAAGCTTTCTTT.

This clone occurred a few times. This sequence joins TRBV7-2 and TRBJ1-5; TRBD1 is a possible D gene (6 bases). Germline CDR1 SGHTA, CDR2 FQGNSA. V lost 5 bases, J lost 5 bases, and 10 bases lay in between. The CDR3 is 13 amino acids. CDR3 sequence: CASSGQLDQPQHF. In nucleotides, the CDR3 is TGTGCCAGCAGCGGACAGTTGGATCAGCCCCAGCATTTT.

The chain couples TRBV5-1 to TRBJ1-1; a possible D gene is TRBD1 (5 bases). This CDR3 is 13 amino acids long. CDR1 and CDR2 (germline): SGHRS, YFSETQ. The V end was cut by 6 bases, the J end by 0 bases, with 9 bases between. CDR3 nucleotides: TGCGCCAGCAAGACAGAGATGAACACTGAAGCTTTCTTT. Translated, it gives CASKTEMNTEAFF.

This clone was picked up a small number of times. This chain connects TRBV5-1 to TRBJ2-3; D is possibly TRBD1 (5 bases). The CDR3 has 15 amino acids. CDR1 is SGHRS and CDR2 is YFSETQ in the germline V gene. Trimming took 0 bases from V and 2 from J, leaving 10 bases between them. DNA for the CDR3: TGCGCCAGCAGCTTGGAAGGCAGGGTCACAGATACGCAGTATTTT. Its protein is CASSLEGRVTDTQYF.

This clone was observed a few times. CDR3 DNA: TGTGCCAGCAGCTCACGACAGGTATACTATGGCTACACCTTC. This sequence encodes CASSSRQVYYGYTF. The chain has TRBV21-1 and TRBJ1-2; TRBD1 was called by the table and not checked on the DNA. TRBV21-1 is marked as a pseudogene. CDR3 size: 14 residues.

This clone was recorded a few times. V usage is TRBV7-2 and J usage is TRBJ2-1, with TRBD2 identical over 9 bases. CDR3 length equals 16 residues. Trimming cost V 3 bases and J 2 bases; bases outside gene matches: 5. Germline loops: CDR1 SGHTA, CDR2 FQGNSA. Here the CDR3 reads CASSLGGGVAYNEQFF. The CDR3 coding sequence is TGTGCCAGCAGCTTGGGCGGGGGGGTAGCCTACAATGAGCAGTTCTTC. Supplemented by reference TRBV7-2 and TRBJ2-1, the full variable domain reads GAGVSQSPSNKVTEKGKDVELRCDPISGHTALYWYRQSLGQGLEFLIYFQGNSAPDKSGLPSDRFSAERTGGSVSTLTIQRTQQEDSAVYLCASSLGGGVAYNEQFFGPGTRLTVL.

The J gene is TRBJ2-5, the V gene TRBV5-1; D possibly corresponds to TRBD1 (6 bases). The CDR3 runs to 15 residues. CDR1 and CDR2 (germline): SGHRS, YFSETQ. With 0 bases removed from V and 4 bases from J, the gap between germline ends came to 13 bases. The CDR3 here is CASSLDVGALETQYF. The CDR3 nucleotides read TGCGCCAGCAGCTTGGATGTGGGGGCATTAGAGACCCAGTACTTC.

This clone was observed once. The gene calls are TRBV4-1 and TRBJ2-1; perhaps TRBD1 as D (7 bases). CDR1 MGHRA and CDR2 YSYEKL come from the germline V gene. V dropped 6 bases and J dropped 1 base, with 10 bases sitting between them. CDR3 length equals 14 residues. The CDR3 here is CASRQGGSYNEQFF. Here the CDR3 DNA reads TGCGCCAGCAGGCAGGGGGGTTCCTACAATGAGCAGTTCTTC.

This clone was observed a handful of times. The chain links TRBV2 to TRBJ2-7, with 9 bases fitting TRBD1. V trimming: 3 bases; J trimming: 2 bases; junction bases outside the gene matches: 8. Germline values: CDR1 SNHLY, CDR2 FYNNEI. The CDR3 runs 16 residues. The CDR3 is CASSDPTGGVPYEQYF. CDR3 bases: TGTGCCAGCAGTGACCCTACAGGGGGCGTCCCCTACGAGCAGTACTTC.

This chain links TRBV4-1 with TRBJ1-2, with D uncertain. The CDR3 loop spans 14 amino acids. The V end lost 3 bases, the J end lost 5 bases, and 13 bases lay between the germline ends. Looked up from germline, CDR1 is MGHRA and CDR2 is YSYEKL. The CDR3 DNA reads as TGCGCCAGCAGCCATGACCGGGAGGGTTATGGCTACACCTTC. As protein: CASSHDREGYGYTF.

This chain uses TRBV6-1 with TRBJ2-7, with 7 bases identical to TRBD2. V gave up 4 bases and J gave up 5 bases; unmatched junction bases: 14. The CDR3 covers 16 residues. The germline V gene has CDR1 MNHNS and CDR2 SASEGT. The CDR3, as DNA: TGTGCCAGCAGTGCCCCTGTCCCCAGCGGGGTCAACGAGCAGTACTTC. Translation: CASSAPVPSGVNEQYF.

DNA of the CDR3: TGTGCCAGCAGCCCCCAAAACGGGGGTCAAGAGACCCAGTACTTC. Amino acid sequence: CASSPQNGGQETQYF. The chain recombines TRBV7-7 with TRBJ2-5; D may be TRBD2 (6 bases). The CDR3 runs 15 residues. V lost 5 bases to trimming and J lost 2 bases, with 15 bases between them. Germline-derived CDR1 and CDR2 are SSHAT and FNYEAQ (reference sequence).

This chain links TRBV5-1 with TRBJ2-7; TRBD1 matches at 10 bases. Per the germline V gene, CDR1 is SGHRS and CDR2 is YFSETQ. The CDR3 is 14 amino acids. Germline trimming cut 4 bases from V and 2 bases from J; bases unmatched to any gene: 3. Here the CDR3 reads CASSIGTGAYEQYF. As DNA, the CDR3 is TGCGCCAGCAGCATAGGGACAGGGGCCTACGAGCAGTACTTC.

V usage is TRBV7-8 and J usage is TRBJ1-3; weak D call: TRBD1 (6 bases). The CDR3 has 15 residues. Germline CDR1 and CDR2: SGHVS and FQNEAQ. V lost 3 bases, J lost 0 bases, and 9 bases lay in between. The CDR3, as DNA: TGTGCCAGCAGCTTTCTCAGGGGCTCTGGAAACACCATATATTTT. Protein: CASSFLRGSGNTIYF.

The rearrangement uses TRBV7-2 and TRBJ2-5; the D gene is possibly TRBD1 (7 bases). Germline CDR1 SGHTA, CDR2 FQGNSA. The V and J ends lost 5 bases and 1 base respectively, with 14 bases between them. This CDR3 comprises 15 residues. CDR3 sequence: CASSRDQGGQETQYF. The CDR3 bases are TGTGCCAGCAGCCGGGATCAGGGGGGCCAAGAGACCCAGTACTTC.

This clone has only one observation. V and J are TRBV13 and TRBJ2-5, with D possibly matching TRBD1 (6 bases). The CDR3 spans 14 residues. CDR1 and CDR2 (germline): PRHDT, FYEKMQ (reference sequence). The V end lost 2 bases, the J end lost 3 bases, and 10 bases lay between the germline ends. The chain's CDR3 is CASSLHSGEETQYF. In nucleotides, the CDR3 is TGTGCCAGCAGCTTACACTCAGGGGAAGAGACCCAGTACTTC.

The chain carries TRBV27 and TRBJ1-5; perhaps TRBD1 as D (5 bases). V was clipped by 2 bases and J by 4 bases, with 12 bases between them. Germline V gene data show CDR1 as MNHEY and CDR2 as SMNVEV (reference sequence). The CDR3 is 15 amino acids. Written as DNA, the CDR3 is TGTGCCAGCAGTTTAGCGCCGGGGGGTAATCAGCCCCAGCATTTT. Translated: CASSLAPGGNQPQHF.

The CDR3 spells CASSYRSQGRAFF. The CDR3 region has the DNA TGTGCCAGCAGTTATCGATCACAGGGCCGAGCTTTCTTT. The chain recombines TRBV6-5 with TRBJ1-1; tentative D call: TRBD1 (6 bases). This CDR3 spans 13 amino acids. Germline loops: CDR1 MNHEY, CDR2 SVGAGI. The V end was cut by 3 bases, the J end by 10 bases, with 15 bases between.

This clone was picked up one time. This chain uses TRBV2 with TRBJ2-4; 8 nucleotides match TRBD1. V shed 7 bases, J shed 9 bases, and the junction held 11 bases outside the gene matches. CDR3 size: 14 residues. Germline CDR1 SNHLY, CDR2 FYNNEI. The CDR3 DNA is TGTGCCAGCAAGGACAGGGAAACGTTTGGCATTCAGTACTTC. It codes for CASKDRETFGIQYF. Using reference TRBV2 and TRBJ2-4 for the parts outside the CDR3, the full variable domain is EPEVTQTPSHQVTQMGQEVILRCVPISNHLYFYWYRQILGQKVEFLVSFYNNEISEKSEIFDDQFSVERPDGSNFTLKIRSTKLEDSAMYFCASKDRETFGIQYFGAGTRLSVL.

The table lists this clone with a few counts. This rearrangement joins TRBV2 to TRBJ2-1; the D gene is possibly TRBD2 (5 bases). This CDR3 has 13 amino acids. V dropped 5 bases and J dropped 5 bases, with 10 bases sitting between them. CDR1 is SNHLY, CDR2 FYNNEI, per germline. The CDR3 nucleotides read TGTGCCAGCAGTACCTTCGGGGACAATGAGCAGTTCTTC. It yields the protein CASSTFGDNEQFF.

The chain couples TRBV7-8 to TRBJ2-1; perhaps TRBD2 as D (6 bases). Per the germline V gene, CDR1 is SGHVS and CDR2 is FQNEAQ. CDR3 length equals 14 residues. The V and J ends lost 5 bases and 7 bases respectively, with 15 bases between them. CDR3 sequence: CASSHRGLPNEQFF. The CDR3 nucleotides are TGTGCCAGCAGCCACCGGGGACTTCCTAATGAGCAGTTCTTC. The variable domain in full, completed from reference TRBV7-8 and TRBJ2-1, reads GAGVSQSPRYKVAKRGQDVALRCDPISGHVSLFWYQQALGQGPEFLTYFQNEAQLDKSGLPSDRFFAERPEGSVSTLKIQRTQQEDSAVYLCASSHRGLPNEQFFGPGTRLTVL.

This clone was seen a handful of times. This chain's CDR3 is CASGLSTTGWVKETQYF. The CDR3 bases are TGTGCTAGTGGTTTGTCAACGACAGGATGGGTCAAAGAGACCCAGTACTTC. The rearrangement uses TRBV12-5 and TRBJ2-5; maybe TRBD1 (6 bases). The CDR3 consists of 17 residues. Germline CDR1 and CDR2: LGHNT and FRNRAP. V was shortened by 2 bases and J by 3 bases, with 19 bases between the two germline ends.